Listed below are T cell receptor beta chains from one sample, sequenced in a study of lymphopenia after photon versus proton radiotherapy. Here immunoSEQ multiplex PCR was the method, and the copy in TCRdb shows in-frame clones only, minus some. The data hold 35,000 to 45,000 clones, with under 85% observed a single time. The input for sequencing was peripheral blood, taken from a patient treated with proton-based radiotherapy. The receptors here all came from a woman in her seventies with pancreatic cancer. CDR3s include the opening cysteine and the closing phenylalanine or tryptophan. A D gene is named only where the DNA matches it firmly. Only some rows state a clone size, as once, few, many or a class for expanded clones.

CDR3 protein: CASRPQGTITGELFF; CDR3 DNA: TGTGCCAGCAGACCTCAGGGGACCATCACCGGGGAGCTGTTTTTT; J gene: TRBJ2-2; clone size: -; D gene: -; V gene: TRBV6-5
CDR3 protein: CSVGTSGRGGSYNEQFF; CDR3 DNA: TGCAGCGTCGGGACTAGCGGGAGGGGGGGCTCCTACAATGAGCAGTTCTTC; J gene: TRBJ2-1; clone size: -; D gene: TRBD2; V gene: TRBV29-1
CDR3 protein: CVVGQLDEAFF; CDR3 DNA: TGTGTCGTAGGACAGCTAGATGAAGCTTTCTTT; J gene: TRBJ1-1; clone size: -; D gene: -; V gene: TRBV6-6
CDR3 protein: CASSLMASDEQFF; CDR3 DNA: TGTGCCAGCAGCTTAATGGCTAGCGATGAGCAGTTCTTC; J gene: TRBJ2-1; clone size: -; D gene: -; V gene: TRBV7-3
CDR3 protein: CASSRPVGYTF; CDR3 DNA: TGTGCCAGCTCCAGGCCAGTTGGCTACACCTTC; J gene: TRBJ1-2; clone size: -; D gene: -; V gene: TRBV28
CDR3 protein: CASSMRWQKSYEQYF; CDR3 DNA: TGTGCCAGTAGTATGAGGTGGCAGAAGTCCTACGAGCAGTACTTC; J gene: TRBJ2-7; clone size: -; D gene: -; V gene: TRBV19
CDR3 protein: CASTDGTRQYF; CDR3 DNA: TGTGCCAGCACGGACGGGACTAGGCAGTACTTC; J gene: TRBJ2-7; clone size: -; D gene: TRBD2; V gene: TRBV6-5
CDR3 protein: CASRRQGASYEQYF; CDR3 DNA: TGTGCCAGCAGAAGACAGGGGGCTTCCTACGAGCAGTACTTC; J gene: TRBJ2-7; clone size: -; D gene: TRBD1; V gene: TRBV6-5
CDR3 protein: CASSEGQGPNQPQHF; CDR3 DNA: TGTGCCAGCAGCGAGGGACAGGGCCCCAATCAGCCCCAGCATTTT; J gene: TRBJ1-5; clone size: -; D gene: TRBD1; V gene: TRBV7-9
CDR3 protein: CASTLGGSTGNEQFF; CDR3 DNA: TGTGCCAGTACTCTGGGCGGTTCGACGGGGAATGAGCAGTTCTTC; J gene: TRBJ2-1; clone size: few; D gene: -; V gene: TRBV19
CDR3 protein: CASSSGQGNTDTQYF; CDR3 DNA: TGTGCCAGCAGCTCGGGACAGGGGAACACAGATACGCAGTATTTT; J gene: TRBJ2-3; clone size: -; D gene: TRBD1; V gene: TRBV7-2
CDR3 protein: CASSFPQLAALMGETQYF; CDR3 DNA: TGTGCCAGCAGCTTCCCACAACTAGCGGCCCTCATGGGAGAGACCCAGTACTTC; J gene: TRBJ2-5; clone size: once; D gene: TRBD2; V gene: TRBV7-2
CDR3 protein: CASSFVQGARTGELFF; CDR3 DNA: TGTGCCAGCAGCTTTGTACAGGGGGCGAGAACCGGGGAGCTGTTTTTT; J gene: TRBJ2-2; clone size: -; D gene: TRBD1; V gene: TRBV11-3
CDR3 protein: CASAGSYEQYF; CDR3 DNA: TGTGCCAGCGCAGGGAGCTACGAGCAGTACTTC; J gene: TRBJ2-7; clone size: -; D gene: -; V gene: TRBV5-6
CDR3 protein: CASSLRTSGGTTGGNEQFF; CDR3 DNA: TGTGCCAGCAGCTTAAGGACTAGCGGGGGGACTACGGGAGGCAATGAGCAGTTCTTC; J gene: TRBJ2-1; clone size: -; D gene: TRBD2; V gene: TRBV7-2
CDR3 protein: CASSLNPGPNEKLFF; CDR3 DNA: TGTGCCAGCAGTTTAAACCCCGGCCCAAATGAAAAACTGTTTTTT; J gene: TRBJ1-4; clone size: few; D gene: -; V gene: TRBV6-6
CDR3 protein: CASSPLITSSGNTIYF; CDR3 DNA: TGTGCCAGCAGTCCCCTGATAACCAGCTCTGGAAACACCATATATTTT; J gene: TRBJ1-3; clone size: once; D gene: -; V gene: TRBV28
CDR3 protein: CASSSTLGASGTYNEQFF; CDR3 DNA: TGTGCCAGCAGCAGTACCCTGGGGGCTAGCGGAACTTACAATGAGCAGTTCTTC; J gene: TRBJ2-1; clone size: -; D gene: -; V gene: TRBV28
CDR3 protein: CASRSSGGGEAFF; CDR3 DNA: TGCGCCAGCAGATCTTCAGGGGGCGGGGAAGCTTTCTTT; J gene: TRBJ1-1; clone size: -; D gene: TRBD1; V gene: TRBV5-1
CDR3 protein: CASSPQTGGTGANVLTF; CDR3 DNA: TGTGCCAGTAGTCCACAGACAGGGGGGACTGGGGCCAACGTCCTGACTTTC; J gene: TRBJ2-6; clone size: -; D gene: TRBD1; V gene: TRBV19
CDR3 protein: CASSLTGFYGYTF; CDR3 DNA: TGTGCCAGCAGCCTCACAGGGTTCTATGGCTACACCTTC; J gene: TRBJ1-2; clone size: -; D gene: -; V gene: TRBV5-4
CDR3 protein: CAGSQGLLDYGYTF; CDR3 DNA: TGTGCCGGGTCACAGGGTCTACTAGACTATGGCTACACCTTC; J gene: TRBJ1-2; clone size: -; D gene: -; V gene: TRBV28
CDR3 protein: CASSLEPQETQYF; CDR3 DNA: TGTGCCAGCAGCTTGGAGCCCCAAGAGACCCAGTACTTC; J gene: TRBJ2-5; clone size: -; D gene: -; V gene: TRBV5-4
CDR3 protein: CASSFGGGRGEETQYF; CDR3 DNA: TGTGCCAGCAGTTTCGGAGGGGGCCGAGGGGAAGAGACCCAGTACTTC; J gene: TRBJ2-5; clone size: -; D gene: -; V gene: TRBV27
CDR3 protein: CASSLAGGEGETQYF; CDR3 DNA: TGTGCCAGCAGCTTAGCCGGCGGAGAGGGGGAGACCCAGTACTTC; J gene: TRBJ2-5; clone size: -; D gene: -; V gene: TRBV7-6
CDR3 protein: CASSTQTANTEAFF; CDR3 DNA: TGCGCCAGCAGCACCCAGACAGCGAACACTGAAGCTTTCTTT; J gene: TRBJ1-1; clone size: few; D gene: -; V gene: TRBV5-1
CDR3 protein: CASSLGGVSGNTIYF; CDR3 DNA: TGTGCCAGCAGCTTAGGGGGCGTTTCTGGAAACACCATATATTTT; J gene: TRBJ1-3; clone size: -; D gene: -; V gene: TRBV7-2
CDR3 protein: CASRRSPGQGENSPLHF; CDR3 DNA: TGTGCCAGCAGACGATCTCCGGGACAGGGGGAAAATTCACCCCTCCACTTT; J gene: TRBJ1-6; clone size: -; D gene: TRBD1; V gene: TRBV28
CDR3 protein: CASRPTGGAFGKLFF; CDR3 DNA: TGTGCCAGCAGGCCTACAGGGGGCGCGTTCGGAAAACTGTTTTTT; J gene: TRBJ1-4; clone size: few; D gene: TRBD1; V gene: TRBV28
CDR3 protein: CASSSPGQGAKTYYGYTF; CDR3 DNA: TGCGCCAGCAGCAGCCCGGGACAGGGGGCGAAAACGTACTATGGCTACACCTTC; J gene: TRBJ1-2; clone size: -; D gene: TRBD1; V gene: TRBV5-1
CDR3 protein: CASSFRDRDDEQFF; CDR3 DNA: TGCGCCAGCAGCTTCCGGGACAGGGACGATGAGCAGTTCTTC; J gene: TRBJ2-1; clone size: -; D gene: TRBD1; V gene: TRBV5-1
CDR3 protein: CASSPAVVYPEQFF; CDR3 DNA: TGTGCCAGCAGCCCTGCGGTAGTCTACCCTGAGCAGTTCTTC; J gene: TRBJ2-1; clone size: -; D gene: -; V gene: TRBV6-6
CDR3 protein: CSATSGTEQFF; CDR3 DNA: TGCAGTGCTACCTCCGGGACAGAGCAGTTCTTC; J gene: TRBJ2-1; clone size: -; D gene: -; V gene: TRBV20-1
CDR3 protein: CASSTPGNTEAFF; CDR3 DNA: TGTGCCAGTAGTACTCCTGGGAACACTGAAGCTTTCTTT; J gene: TRBJ1-1; clone size: -; D gene: -; V gene: TRBV19
CDR3 protein: CASSRPTSGTTGELFF; CDR3 DNA: TGTGCCAGCAGCCGACCGACTAGCGGGACTACCGGGGAGCTGTTTTTT; J gene: TRBJ2-2; clone size: -; D gene: TRBD2; V gene: TRBV7-9
CDR3 protein: CASSMAGGYTGELFF; CDR3 DNA: TGTGCCAGTAGTATGGCAGGGGGATACACCGGGGAGCTGTTTTTT; J gene: TRBJ2-2; clone size: -; D gene: TRBD1; V gene: TRBV19
CDR3 protein: CASSSRGLVAGGTTGELFF; CDR3 DNA: TGTGCCAGCAGCTCTCGTGGCTTGGTAGCGGGAGGTACCACCGGGGAGCTGTTTTTT; J gene: TRBJ2-2; clone size: -; D gene: TRBD2; V gene: TRBV7-8
CDR3 protein: CASSPPTSRDEQFF; CDR3 DNA: TGTGCCAGCTCACCACCTACTAGCAGGGATGAGCAGTTCTTC; J gene: TRBJ2-1; clone size: -; D gene: -; V gene: TRBV18
CDR3 protein: CASSYRVRYEQYF; CDR3 DNA: TGTGCCAGCAGTTACCGGGTTAGATACGAGCAGTACTTC; J gene: TRBJ2-7; clone size: -; D gene: -; V gene: TRBV6-5
CDR3 protein: CASGLDLAGSDTQYF; CDR3 DNA: TGTGCTAGTGGTTTGGATCTAGCGGGGTCAGATACGCAGTATTTT; J gene: TRBJ2-3; clone size: -; D gene: TRBD2; V gene: TRBV12-5
CDR3 protein: CASSLGVTGRGYTF; CDR3 DNA: TGTGCCAGCAGCCTAGGGGTTACGGGCCGCGGCTACACCTTC; J gene: TRBJ1-2; clone size: -; D gene: -; V gene: TRBV7-8
CDR3 protein: CASSIYPNTEAFF; CDR3 DNA: TGTGCCAGCAGCATATATCCGAACACTGAAGCTTTCTTT; J gene: TRBJ1-1; clone size: -; D gene: -; V gene: TRBV21-1
CDR3 protein: CASSFVPGQGQETQYF; CDR3 DNA: TGTGCCAGCTCCTTCGTCCCGGGACAGGGACAAGAGACCCAGTACTTC; J gene: TRBJ2-5; clone size: -; D gene: TRBD1; V gene: TRBV18
CDR3 protein: CAWRYEGGSYEQYF; CDR3 DNA: TGTGCCTGGAGGTACGAGGGAGGGTCCTACGAGCAGTACTTC; J gene: TRBJ2-7; clone size: -; D gene: TRBD2; V gene: TRBV30
CDR3 protein: CASSFGQGGNQPQHF; CDR3 DNA: TGTGCCAGCAGCTTTGGACAGGGGGGCAATCAGCCCCAGCATTTT; J gene: TRBJ1-5; clone size: -; D gene: TRBD1; V gene: TRBV4-2
CDR3 protein: CASSLLGSLQAFF; CDR3 DNA: TGTGCCAGCAGTTTATTGGGGAGTCTCCAAGCTTTCTTT; J gene: TRBJ1-1; clone size: -; D gene: -; V gene: TRBV28
CDR3 protein: CASSDDRTGGAYEQYF; CDR3 DNA: TGTGCCAGCAGTGACGACCGGACAGGTGGGGCCTACGAGCAGTACTTC; J gene: TRBJ2-7; clone size: -; D gene: TRBD1; V gene: TRBV28
CDR3 protein: CASSPRTGGTEAFF; CDR3 DNA: TGTGCCAGCTCGCCGCGGACAGGAGGAACTGAAGCTTTCTTT; J gene: TRBJ1-1; clone size: many; D gene: TRBD1; V gene: TRBV18
CDR3 protein: CASSFGGSPLHF; CDR3 DNA: TGTGCCAGCAGTTTTGGTGGATCACCCCTCCACTTT; J gene: TRBJ1-6; clone size: -; D gene: -; V gene: TRBV27
CDR3 protein: CASSFDSYEQYF; CDR3 DNA: TGTGCCAGCAGCTTCGACAGTTACGAGCAGTACTTC; J gene: TRBJ2-7; clone size: -; D gene: -; V gene: TRBV7-2
CDR3 protein: CASLITGTLAYEQYF; CDR3 DNA: TGTGCCAGCTTGATCACCGGGACCCTTGCCTACGAGCAGTACTTC; J gene: TRBJ2-7; clone size: few; D gene: -; V gene: TRBV5-6
CDR3 protein: CASSPRGPPITDTQYF; CDR3 DNA: TGTGCCAGCTCACCACGGGGACCCCCAATCACAGATACGCAGTATTTT; J gene: TRBJ2-3; clone size: once; D gene: -; V gene: TRBV18
CDR3 protein: CASSFGLVTYNEQFF; CDR3 DNA: TGTGCCAGCAGCTTCGGACTAGTCACCTACAATGAGCAGTTCTTC; J gene: TRBJ2-1; clone size: -; D gene: TRBD2; V gene: TRBV5-5
CDR3 protein: CASSIRDRNVGYTF; CDR3 DNA: TGTGCCAGTAGTATAAGGGACAGAAATGTTGGCTACACCTTC; J gene: TRBJ1-2; clone size: few; D gene: TRBD1; V gene: TRBV19
CDR3 protein: CASTPRLGELFF; CDR3 DNA: TGTGCCAGTACCCCTAGGCTCGGGGAGCTGTTTTTT; J gene: TRBJ2-2; clone size: -; D gene: -; V gene: TRBV19
CDR3 protein: CASTRTGGMYGYTF; CDR3 DNA: TGTGCCAGCACCCGGACAGGGGGCATGTATGGCTACACCTTC; J gene: TRBJ1-2; clone size: -; D gene: TRBD1; V gene: TRBV9
CDR3 protein: CASSRSQGNSPLHF; CDR3 DNA: TGTGCCAGCAGCCGTTCTCAGGGAAATTCACCCCTCCACTTT; J gene: TRBJ1-6; clone size: -; D gene: -; V gene: TRBV6-5
CDR3 protein: CASSLSGGGYRGYTF; CDR3 DNA: TGTGCCAGCAGCTTATCTGGAGGGGGCTATCGTGGCTACACCTTC; J gene: TRBJ1-2; clone size: once; D gene: TRBD1; V gene: TRBV7-2
CDR3 protein: CASTQFYNSPLHF; CDR3 DNA: TGTGCCAGCACTCAATTCTATAATTCACCCCTCCACTTT; J gene: TRBJ1-6; clone size: -; D gene: -; V gene: TRBV6-1
CDR3 protein: CASSRWGAITDTQYF; CDR3 DNA: TGTGCCAGCAGTAGATGGGGGGCGATCACAGATACGCAGTATTTT; J gene: TRBJ2-3; clone size: -; D gene: -; V gene: TRBV27